The T cell receptor beta chain described here comes from a study of T-cell memory formation after mild COVID-19. Study summary: TCR clusters largely stayed donor specific.

Study results and limitations: Confirmation was lacking for SARS-CoV-2 specificity of second-wave clones that peaked on day 37. Contracting clones, day 15 to 85, had balanced CD4/CD8, and later expanders favored CD4+.

In the case of this clonotype: Its antigen is as yet unknown.

In germline, CDR1 is KGHSH, CDR2 LQKENI. V lost 4 bases to trimming and J lost 7 bases; unmatched junction nucleotides: 6. The CDR3 is 15 residues long. TCR alpha and TCR beta cDNA libraries carrying sample barcodes and UMIs were produced by 5'RACE using constant-segment primers. MiXCR was run by TCRdb on the 5' RACE reads, yielding one entry per CDR3 protein. The sample lists hundreds of thousands of distinct CDR3 sequences; 20% to 25% were seen once. The specimen was PBMCs or a T cell subset sorted from them (not recorded which). The chain carries TRBV18 and TRBJ2-1; TRBD2 matches 11 bases. The receptor was isolated from an adult woman who had mild COVID-19 (a few samples of this study predate the infection). Cell type and time point are not known. The CDR3 region is CASSLTSGSQNEQFF. The CDR3 nucleotides are TGTGCCAGCTCACTTACTAGCGGGAGTCAGAATGAGCAGTTCTTC.